Listed here are 24 T cell receptor beta chains from one sample, sequenced in a study of blood T cell repertoires in COVID-19. Measured with immunoSEQ multiplex PCR; TCRdb has only the in-frame clones, and not every one. The repertoire has approximately 250,000 clones, around four fifths of them found once; the top ten carry more than 6%. Sample: peripheral blood. All receptors come from a woman aged 55-69 years with active or convalescent COVID-19.

The chain uses TRBV6-1 and TRBJ2-5; no definite D call. The CDR3 covers 13 residues. Trimming pared 3 bases from V and 4 bases from J, leaving 9 bases between. Germline V lookup: CDR1 MNHNS, CDR2 SASEGT. CDR3 in DNA: TGTGCCAGCAGTGATAACGGGTTAGAGACCCAGTACTTC. Residues: CASSDNGLETQYF.

The genes are TRBV6-4 and TRBJ1-3, with unresolved D. CDR1 and CDR2 from the germline V gene are MRHNA and SNTAGT. There are 16 residues in the CDR3. V dropped 8 bases and J dropped 4 bases, with 21 bases sitting between them. In DNA, the CDR3 is TGTGCCAGCCCATACCCCGGGTGGTCAGTCGGAAACACCATATATTTT. Residues: CASPYPGWSVGNTIYF.

The chain carries TRBV27 and TRBJ1-2, with TRBD1 matching 9 bases. The CDR3 runs 14 residues. Germline trimming cut 5 bases from V and 4 bases from J; bases unmatched to any gene: 5. Germline-derived CDR1 and CDR2 are MNHEY and SMNVEV (reference sequence). In DNA, the CDR3 is TGTGCCAGCAGTAGAGGGGACAGGGCCTATGGCTACACCTTC. Amino acid sequence: CASSRGDRAYGYTF.

The chain couples TRBV6-6 to TRBJ1-1, with D possibly being TRBD1 (6 bases). Germline assignment: CDR1 MNHNY and CDR2 SVGAGI (reference sequence). The CDR3 has 14 amino acids. Deletions cut 7 bases from V and 6 bases from J, with 18 bases between. CDR3 amino acids: CASKPQGRESEAFF. The CDR3 DNA reads TGTGCCAGCAAGCCACAGGGTCGAGAATCTGAAGCTTTCTTT.

The chain is built from TRBV9 and TRBJ2-3, with a tentative D call TRBD1 (6 bases). V was cut by 1 base and J by 5 bases, with 11 bases left in between. This CDR3 has 14 amino acids. Looked up from germline, CDR1 is SGDLS and CDR2 is YYNGEE. The CDR3 DNA sequence: TGTGCCAGCAGCGTAACAGGGACAAAAGATACGCAGTATTTT. As protein: CASSVTGTKDTQYF.

The J gene is TRBJ1-1, the V gene TRBV19, with TRBD1 matching 7 bases. The CDR3 loop spans 14 amino acids. With 7 bases clipped from V and 4 bases from J, the junction kept 9 bases outside the gene matches. Germline V gives CDR1 LNHDA, CDR2 SQIVND (reference sequence). The CDR3 bases are TGTGCCAGTATGGCAGGGGGTTTAGTCACTGAAGCTTTCTTT. Protein product: CASMAGGLVTEAFF.

The V gene is TRBV5-4, the J gene TRBJ2-7; TRBD1 agrees at 8 bases. The CDR3 covers 14 residues. Losses at the gene ends were 4 bases for V and 6 bases for J; bases not matched to a gene: 9. Germline CDR1 is SGHNT and CDR2 is YYREEE (reference sequence). In nucleotides, the CDR3 is TGTGCCAGCAGCCCAACGCGGACAGGGTTCGAGCAGTACTTC. It yields the protein CASSPTRTGFEQYF.

This chain connects TRBV7-2 to TRBJ1-2; the D is unclear. The CDR3 totals 15 residues. The germline V gene has CDR1 SGHTA and CDR2 FQGNSA. With 5 bases removed from V and 4 bases from J, the gap between germline ends came to 17 bases. CDR3: CASSPDPGSTYGYTF. DNA of the CDR3: TGTGCCAGCAGCCCAGATCCGGGGTCGACCTATGGCTACACCTTC.

This sequence joins TRBV15 and TRBJ2-5, with TRBD2 identical over 9 bases. Trimming cost V 5 bases and J 4 bases; bases outside gene matches: 14. Germline CDR1 and CDR2: LNHNV and YYDKDF (reference sequence). The CDR3 totals 17 residues. CDR3 loop: CATSGAVAGGFGETQYF. CDR3 nucleotide sequence: TGTGCCACCAGCGGAGCGGTTGCGGGGGGGTTCGGAGAGACCCAGTACTTC.

The CDR3 DNA reads as TGTGCCAGCAGTTTTGAGGGAGGCCTATCCACAGATACGCAGTATTTT. Translation gives CASSFEGGLSTDTQYF. The V gene is TRBV27, the J gene TRBJ2-3; possibly TRBD2 for D (6 bases). Germline-derived CDR1 and CDR2 are MNHEY and SMNVEV (reference sequence). The CDR3 length is 16 residues. Trimming pared 3 bases from V and 2 bases from J, leaving 15 bases between.

This clone has a single count. V usage is TRBV5-1 and J usage is TRBJ2-1; D call uncertain. Trimming removed 4 bases at V and 2 bases at J, with 10 bases between. The CDR3 is made up of 14 amino acids. Germline-derived CDR1 and CDR2 are SGHRS and YFSETQ. CDR3 loop: CASSSDLAYNEQFF. In DNA, the CDR3 is TGCGCCAGCAGCAGCGACCTCGCCTACAATGAGCAGTTCTTC.

The rearrangement joins TRBV5-1 to TRBJ2-7; 11 positions agree with TRBD2. With 6 bases clipped from V and 2 bases from J, the junction kept 7 bases outside the gene matches. Germline V gene data show CDR1 as SGHRS and CDR2 as YFSETQ. The CDR3 runs to 15 residues. The CDR3 coding sequence is TGCGCCAGCATGGGGACTAGCGGAGCTCCCTACGAGCAGTACTTC. As protein: CASMGTSGAPYEQYF.

This chain links TRBV6-6 with TRBJ1-2; D unclear. From germline, CDR1 is MNHNY and CDR2 SVGAGI (reference sequence). The CDR3 contains 13 residues. V shed 6 bases and J shed 4 bases, with 12 bases lying between them. The CDR3 coding sequence is TGTGCCAGCAGACTAGAGATCTCCTATGGCTACACCTTC. It encodes CASRLEISYGYTF.

This sequence joins TRBV19 and TRBJ1-2, with TRBD1 matching over 10 bases. The germline V gene has CDR1 LNHDA and CDR2 SQIVND (reference sequence). J gave up 5 bases and V 5 bases, and 8 bases lay outside the gene matches. The CDR3 totals 15 residues. CDR3 DNA sequence: TGTGCCAGTAGTGAACAAGGGACAGGGGAGTATGGCTACACCTTC. This sequence encodes CASSEQGTGEYGYTF.

This chain links TRBV19 with TRBJ2-7; 7 positions match TRBD1. The length of the CDR3 is 14 residues. The V gene's germline CDR1 is LNHDA and CDR2 SQIVND (reference sequence). J lost 5 bases, V lost 5 bases, and 9 bases had no gene match. The CDR3 region is CASSPRQGVNEQYV. CDR3 DNA: TGTGCCAGTAGTCCACGACAGGGTGTTAACGAGCAGTACGTC.

This chain uses TRBV6-6 with TRBJ1-3; D gene uncertain. Germline CDR1 MNHNY, CDR2 SVGAGI (reference sequence). This CDR3 region has 12 residues. Trimming pared 6 bases from V and 4 bases from J, leaving 7 bases between. In nucleotides, the CDR3 is TGTGCCAGCAGAAGAGAGGGAAACACCATATATTTT. It yields the protein CASRREGNTIYF.

The rearrangement links TRBV19 to TRBJ2-1, with 10 bases identical to TRBD1. J was trimmed by 7 bases and V by 5 bases; bases with no gene match: 2. CDR3 size: 13 residues. CDR1 is LNHDA and CDR2 is SQIVND in the germline V gene (reference sequence). CDR3 nucleotides: TGTGCCAGTAGTGGGGGACAGGGGAATGAGCAGTTCTTC. It codes for CASSGGQGNEQFF.

The chain is built from TRBV5-8 and TRBJ2-3; tentative D call: TRBD1 (6 bases). The CDR3 consists of 15 residues. Looked up from germline, CDR1 is SGHTS and CDR2 is YDEGEE. V lost 1 base and J lost 1, with 10 bases in between. The CDR3 bases are TGTGCCAGCAGCTTGCAGGGGACACGCACAGATACGCAGTATTTT. It encodes CASSLQGTRTDTQYF.

This clone was detected only a few times. The gene calls are TRBV4-2 and TRBJ2-3, with D possibly TRBD1 on 5 matching bases. This CDR3 region has 16 residues. V dropped 1 base and J dropped 9 bases, with 20 bases sitting between them. Germline CDR1 reads LGHNA; CDR2 reads YNFKEQ. CDR3 bases: TGTGCCAGCAGCCAAGGACGGCAGGGCGCCTCAGGGACGCAGTATTTT. Protein sequence: CASSQGRQGASGTQYF.

The chain uses TRBV9 and TRBJ1-2, with 7 nucleotides matching TRBD1. This CDR3 spans 15 amino acids. The junction had 6 bases not matched to a gene; V was cut back by 0 bases and J by 4 bases. The germline gives CDR1 SGDLS, CDR2 YYNGEE. In DNA form, the CDR3 reads TGTGCCAGCAGCGTAGAAAGGGGGCGAGGCTATGGCTACACCTTC. Translating it yields CASSVERGRGYGYTF.

This chain joins TRBV11-2 and TRBJ1-1; a possible D gene is TRBD1 (6 bases). This CDR3 region has 12 residues. The V gene's germline CDR1 is SGHAT and CDR2 FQNNGV. V lost 4 bases and J 6 bases, leaving 9 bases between the germline ends. The CDR3 loop is CASSYKGAEAFF. The CDR3, as DNA: TGTGCCAGCAGCTACAAGGGGGCTGAAGCTTTCTTT.

This rearrangement joins TRBV4-1 to TRBJ2-7, with 9 bases matching TRBD1. The V gene's germline CDR1 is MGHRA and CDR2 YSYEKL. The V and J ends lost 4 bases and 4 bases, in that order; junction bases with no gene match: 5. There are 14 residues in the CDR3. DNA for the CDR3: TGCGCCAGCAGCCTGACAGGGGGTCAGTACGAGCAGTACTTC. This codes for CASSLTGGQYEQYF.

The rearrangement uses TRBV4-1 and TRBJ2-5, with TRBD1 matching 7 bases. CDR1 and CDR2 (germline): MGHRA, YSYEKL. The CDR3 spans 17 residues. After removal of 2 bases from V and 1 base from J, the junction contained 10 bases not matched to a gene. Here the CDR3 DNA reads TGCGCCAGCAGCCAACTTATAAACCGGGACAGCCAAGAGACCCAGTACTTC. Protein product: CASSQLINRDSQETQYF.

The chain links TRBV6-4 to TRBJ2-3; D is perhaps TRBD2 (6 bases). The CDR3 sequence is 16 residues long. Germline values: CDR1 MRHNA, CDR2 SNTAGT. V gave up 2 bases and J gave up 2 bases, with 14 bases separating them. The CDR3 DNA reads as TGTGCCAGCAGTGACGAGGCGGGACCTTCCACAGATACGCAGTATTTT. Encoded protein: CASSDEAGPSTDTQYF.